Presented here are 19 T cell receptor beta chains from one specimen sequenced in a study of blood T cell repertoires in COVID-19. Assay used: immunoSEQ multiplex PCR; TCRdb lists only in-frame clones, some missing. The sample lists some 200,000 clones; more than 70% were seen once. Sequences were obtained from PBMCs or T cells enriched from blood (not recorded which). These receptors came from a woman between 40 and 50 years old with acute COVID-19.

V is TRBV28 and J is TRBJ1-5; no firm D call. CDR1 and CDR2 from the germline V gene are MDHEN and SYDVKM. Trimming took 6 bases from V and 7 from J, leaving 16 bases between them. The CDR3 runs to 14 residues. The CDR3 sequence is CASSYPGGRQPQHF. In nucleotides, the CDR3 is TGTGCCAGCAGCTATCCGGGAGGGAGGCAGCCCCAGCATTTT.

CDR3 sequence reads: CASSKKGDTIYF. In nucleotides, the CDR3 is TGTGCCAGCAGCAAGAAGGGGGACACCATATATTTT. The chain has TRBV21-1 and TRBJ1-3; the table calls TRBD1, which could not be checked here. TRBV21-1 is flagged as a pseudogene. The CDR3 spans 12 residues.

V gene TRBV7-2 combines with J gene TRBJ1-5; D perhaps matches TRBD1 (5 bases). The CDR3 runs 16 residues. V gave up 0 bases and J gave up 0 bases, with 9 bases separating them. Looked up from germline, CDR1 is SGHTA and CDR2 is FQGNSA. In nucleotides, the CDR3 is TGTGCCAGCAGCTTAGCTGGCAGGGCTAGCAATCAGCCCCAGCATTTT. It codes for CASSLAGRASNQPQHF.

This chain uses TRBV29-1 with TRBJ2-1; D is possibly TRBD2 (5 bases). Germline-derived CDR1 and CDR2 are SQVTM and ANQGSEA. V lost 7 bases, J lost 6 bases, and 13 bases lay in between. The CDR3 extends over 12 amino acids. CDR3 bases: TGCAGCGGGGTGGAAGCGGTCAATGAGCAGTTCTTC. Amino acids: CSGVEAVNEQFF.

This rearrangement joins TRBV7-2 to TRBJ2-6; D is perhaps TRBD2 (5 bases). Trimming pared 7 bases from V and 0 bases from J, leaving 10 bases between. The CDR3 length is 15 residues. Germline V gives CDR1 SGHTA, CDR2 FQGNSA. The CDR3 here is CASINGNSGANVLTF. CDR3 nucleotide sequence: TGTGCCAGCATTAACGGGAACTCTGGGGCCAACGTCCTGACTTTC.

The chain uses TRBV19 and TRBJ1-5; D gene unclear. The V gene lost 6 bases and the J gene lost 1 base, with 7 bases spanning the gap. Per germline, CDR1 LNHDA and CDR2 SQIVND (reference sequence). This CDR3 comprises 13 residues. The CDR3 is CASSSGSNQPQHF. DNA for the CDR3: TGTGCCAGTAGCTCCGGGAGCAATCAGCCCCAGCATTTT.

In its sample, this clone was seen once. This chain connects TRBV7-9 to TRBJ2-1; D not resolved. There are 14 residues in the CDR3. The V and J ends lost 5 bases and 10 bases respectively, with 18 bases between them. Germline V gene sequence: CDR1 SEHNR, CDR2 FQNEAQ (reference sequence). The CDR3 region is CASSHFGMGEEQFF. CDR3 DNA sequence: TGTGCCAGCAGCCACTTCGGTATGGGCGAGGAGCAGTTCTTC.

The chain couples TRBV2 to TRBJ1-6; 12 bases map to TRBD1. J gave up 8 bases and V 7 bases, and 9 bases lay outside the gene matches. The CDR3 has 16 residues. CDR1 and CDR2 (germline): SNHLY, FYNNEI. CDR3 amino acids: CASTPGQGARYSPLHF. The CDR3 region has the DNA TGTGCCAGCACTCCGGGACAGGGGGCGCGTTATTCACCCCTCCACTTT.

CDR3 sequence (DNA): TGTGCCACCAGCAGAGATCCGGGAACTGGAAACACCATATATTTT. Translating gives CATSRDPGTGNTIYF. The chain uses TRBV15 and TRBJ1-3, with D uncertain. CDR3 length: 15 amino acids. V dropped 0 bases and J dropped 2 bases, with 8 bases sitting between them. From germline, CDR1 is LNHNV and CDR2 YYDKDF (reference sequence).

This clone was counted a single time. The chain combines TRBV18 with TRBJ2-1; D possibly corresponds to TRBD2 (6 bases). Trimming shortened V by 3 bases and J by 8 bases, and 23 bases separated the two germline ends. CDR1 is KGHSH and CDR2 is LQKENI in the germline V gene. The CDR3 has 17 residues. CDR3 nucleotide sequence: TGTGCCAGCTCACCGGGGATGGCGGGGTCAATTGGGGATGAGCAGTTCTTC. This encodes CASSPGMAGSIGDEQFF.

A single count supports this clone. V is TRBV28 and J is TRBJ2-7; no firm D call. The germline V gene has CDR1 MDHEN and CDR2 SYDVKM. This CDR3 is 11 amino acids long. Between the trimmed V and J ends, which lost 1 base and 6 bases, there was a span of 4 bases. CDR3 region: CASSLFGEQYF. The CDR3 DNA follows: TGTGCCAGCAGTTTATTCGGCGAGCAGTACTTC.

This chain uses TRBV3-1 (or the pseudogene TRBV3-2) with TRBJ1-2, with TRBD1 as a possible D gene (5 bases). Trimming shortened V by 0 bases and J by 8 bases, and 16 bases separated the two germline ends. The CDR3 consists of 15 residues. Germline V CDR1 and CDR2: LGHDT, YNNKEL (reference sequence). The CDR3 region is CASSQELPGFGGYTF. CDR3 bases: TGTGCCAGCAGCCAAGAGCTACCAGGGTTTGGAGGCTACACCTTC.

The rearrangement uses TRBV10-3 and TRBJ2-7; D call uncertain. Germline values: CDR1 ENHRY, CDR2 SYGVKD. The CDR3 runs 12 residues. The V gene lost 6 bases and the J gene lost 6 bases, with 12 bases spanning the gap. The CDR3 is CAIREGVREQYF. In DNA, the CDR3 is TGTGCCATCAGAGAAGGAGTTCGCGAGCAGTACTTC.

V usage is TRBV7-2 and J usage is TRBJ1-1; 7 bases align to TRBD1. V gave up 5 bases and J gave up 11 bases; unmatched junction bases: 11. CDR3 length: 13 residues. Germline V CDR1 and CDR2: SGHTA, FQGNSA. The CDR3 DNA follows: TGTGCCAGCAGCCTGGACCCCAGGGGGTGGGCTTTCTTT. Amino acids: CASSLDPRGWAFF.

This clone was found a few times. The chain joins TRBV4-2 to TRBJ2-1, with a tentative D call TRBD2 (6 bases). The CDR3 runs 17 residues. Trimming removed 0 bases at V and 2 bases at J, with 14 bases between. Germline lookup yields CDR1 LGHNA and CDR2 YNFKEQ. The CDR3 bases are TGTGCCAGCAGCCAAGAAACGACTAGGGGCACCTACAATGAGCAGTTCTTC. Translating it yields CASSQETTRGTYNEQFF.

Here the CDR3 DNA reads TGTGCCAGCAGATTGACTAGCGGGAACACCGGGGAGCTGTTTTTT. Translated, it gives CASRLTSGNTGELFF. The rearrangement joins TRBV2 to TRBJ2-2; 9 nucleotides match TRBD2. V shed 6 bases and J 1 base; nucleotides not matched to a gene: 3. Germline assignment: CDR1 SNHLY and CDR2 FYNNEI. This CDR3 comprises 15 residues.

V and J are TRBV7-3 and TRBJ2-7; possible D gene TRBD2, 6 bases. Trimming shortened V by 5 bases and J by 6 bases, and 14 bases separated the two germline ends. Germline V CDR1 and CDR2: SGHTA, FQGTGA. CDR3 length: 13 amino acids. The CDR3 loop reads CASSLGGGFEQYF. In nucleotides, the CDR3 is TGTGCCAGCAGCCTCGGTGGAGGGTTCGAGCAGTACTTC. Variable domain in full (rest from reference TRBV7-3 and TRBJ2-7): GAGVSQTPSNKVTEKGKYVELRCDPISGHTALYWYRQSLGQGPEFLIYFQGTGAADDSGLPNDRFFAVRPEGSVSTLKIQRTERGDSAVYLCASSLGGGFEQYFGPGTRLTVT.

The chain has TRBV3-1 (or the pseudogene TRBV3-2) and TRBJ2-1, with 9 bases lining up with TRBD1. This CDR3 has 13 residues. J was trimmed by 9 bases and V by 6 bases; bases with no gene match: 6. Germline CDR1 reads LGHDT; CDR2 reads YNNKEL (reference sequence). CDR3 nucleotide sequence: TGTGCCAGCAGAGGGACAGGGACGTCTGAGCAGTTCTTC. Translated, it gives CASRGTGTSEQFF.

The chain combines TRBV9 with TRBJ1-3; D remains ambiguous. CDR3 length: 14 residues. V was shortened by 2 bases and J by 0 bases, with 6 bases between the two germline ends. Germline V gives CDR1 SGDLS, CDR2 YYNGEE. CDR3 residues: CASSVESSGNTIYF. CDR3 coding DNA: TGTGCCAGCAGCGTCGAGAGCTCTGGAAACACCATATATTTT.